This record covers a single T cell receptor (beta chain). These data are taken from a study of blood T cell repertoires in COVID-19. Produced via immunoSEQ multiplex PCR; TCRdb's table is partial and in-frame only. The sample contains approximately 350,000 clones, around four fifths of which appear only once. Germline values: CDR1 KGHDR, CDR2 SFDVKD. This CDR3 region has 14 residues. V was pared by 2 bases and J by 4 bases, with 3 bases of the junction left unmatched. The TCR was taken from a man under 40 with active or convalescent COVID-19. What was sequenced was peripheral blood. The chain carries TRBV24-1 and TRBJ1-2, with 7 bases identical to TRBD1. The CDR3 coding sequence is TGTGCCACCAGTGATTCCCAGGGGGTCTATGGCTACACCTTC. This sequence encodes CATSDSQGVYGYTF.